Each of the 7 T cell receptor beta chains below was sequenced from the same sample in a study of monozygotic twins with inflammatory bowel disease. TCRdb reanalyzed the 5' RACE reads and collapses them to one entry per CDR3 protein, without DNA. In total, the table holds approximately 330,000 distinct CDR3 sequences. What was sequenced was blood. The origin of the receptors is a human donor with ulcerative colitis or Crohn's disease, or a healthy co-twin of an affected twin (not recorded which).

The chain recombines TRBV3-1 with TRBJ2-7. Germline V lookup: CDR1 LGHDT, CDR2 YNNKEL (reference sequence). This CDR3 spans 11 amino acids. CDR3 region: CASSRDYEQYF.

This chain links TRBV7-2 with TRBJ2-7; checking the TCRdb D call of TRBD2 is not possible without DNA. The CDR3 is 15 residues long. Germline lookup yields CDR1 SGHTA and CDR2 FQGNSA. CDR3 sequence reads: CASSSRLAGVSEQYF.

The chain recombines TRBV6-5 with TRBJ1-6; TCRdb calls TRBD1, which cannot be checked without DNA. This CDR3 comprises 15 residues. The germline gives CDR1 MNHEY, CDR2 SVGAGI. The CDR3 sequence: CASSYSKGHDSPLHF.

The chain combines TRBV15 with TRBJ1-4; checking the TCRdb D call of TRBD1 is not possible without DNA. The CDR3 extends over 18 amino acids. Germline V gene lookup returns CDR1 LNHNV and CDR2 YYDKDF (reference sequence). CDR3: CATSRGSGTVGTNEKLFF.

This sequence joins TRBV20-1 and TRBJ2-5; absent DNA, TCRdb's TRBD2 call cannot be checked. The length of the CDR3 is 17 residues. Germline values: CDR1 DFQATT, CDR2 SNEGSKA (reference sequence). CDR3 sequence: CSARGLAGDLYQETQYF.

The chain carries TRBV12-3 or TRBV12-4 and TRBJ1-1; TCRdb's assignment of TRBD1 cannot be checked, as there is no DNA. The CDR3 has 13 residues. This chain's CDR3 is CASSLAPIPGAFF.

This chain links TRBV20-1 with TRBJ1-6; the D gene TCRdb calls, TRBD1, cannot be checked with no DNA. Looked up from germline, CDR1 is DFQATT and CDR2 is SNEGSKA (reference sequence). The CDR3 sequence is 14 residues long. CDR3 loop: CSAREDRQYSPLHF.